This T cell receptor beta chain was obtained from a study of metastatic and nonmetastatic thyroid tumors. Study-level information: From malignant and benign thyroid patients, repertoires in blood and in tumor or nodule tissue were compared.

At least ten counts were recorded for this clone. The target antigen is unknown. Study-level results: Malignant tumors reportedly showed significantly higher TCR beta diversity than benign nodules in both blood and tumor.

Thyroid surgery was performed in patients who had received no treatment beforehand. TCRdb reprocessed the PCR reads via MiXCR. Here the sample spans about 33,000 clones, 15% to 20% being singletons. This CDR3 is 11 amino acids long. Trimming removed 6 bases at V and 6 bases at J, with 7 bases between. Germline V gene sequence: CDR1 KGHSH, CDR2 LQKENI. The sequencing input was blood. The chain couples TRBV18 to TRBJ2-3; D call uncertain. The sequence derives from a male donor with papillary thyroid cancer or a benign thyroid nodule (not recorded which). Some clones in this sample may be carry-over from other donors' samples. As DNA, the CDR3 is TGTGCCAGCTCCCAACGCGATACGCAGTATTTT. Translation gives CASSQRDTQYF.